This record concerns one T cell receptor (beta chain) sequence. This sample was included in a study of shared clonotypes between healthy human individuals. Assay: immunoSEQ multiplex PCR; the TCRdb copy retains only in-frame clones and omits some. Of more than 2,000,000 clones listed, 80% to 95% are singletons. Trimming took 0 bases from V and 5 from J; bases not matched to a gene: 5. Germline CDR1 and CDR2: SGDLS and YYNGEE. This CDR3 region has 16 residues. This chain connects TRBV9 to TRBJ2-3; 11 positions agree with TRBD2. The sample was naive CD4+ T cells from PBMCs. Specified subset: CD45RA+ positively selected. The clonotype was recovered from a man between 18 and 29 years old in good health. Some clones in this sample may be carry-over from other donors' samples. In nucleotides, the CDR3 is TGTGCCAGCAGCGTAGTAACTAGCGGGGGTGGAGATACGCAGTATTTT. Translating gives CASSVVTSGGGDTQYF.